This T cell receptor (beta chain) was found in a study of post-analysis software for immune sequencing data (dated by TCRdb to about 2015). Turning to the overall study: Disease courses on record covered relapsing-remitting, secondary progressive and progressive-relapsing multiple sclerosis, though some patients had no subtype annotation. The patient repertoires were set against 10 to 11 previously published healthy control repertoires from donors whose ages ranged from about 6 to 25 years. A subset of samples was prepared in parallel using single-end sample barcoding, then pooled and co-amplified after Illumina adapter ligation.

Worth noting for this clonotype: Its antigen has not been determined. It has no much larger one-base neighbor in the sample; base qualities were not kept.

TCR beta repertoires were profiled from peripheral blood of approximately 13 young patients with multiple sclerosis to demonstrate the VDJtools post-analysis software. Multiple sclerosis patients were children and adolescents aged roughly 6 to 17 years. Library method: PCR. These reads were obtained on an Illumina HiSeq 2500. Unique molecular identifiers were incorporated into TCR beta cDNA libraries to reduce PCR and sequencing biases. Some 500,000 cDNA molecules were obtained for every 1 to 10 million input T cells, so each molecule roughly corresponded to one T cell. Patient libraries were prepared and sequenced with the same protocol used for the earlier healthy control dataset. Within a given batch, samples were prepared together, multiplexed and sequenced on the same HiSeq lane. The paper's data handling went like this. Raw barcoded reads were processed with MIGEC, and single-read molecular identifier groups were discarded before consensus assembly and CDR3 extraction. VDJtools was used for post-analysis of the clonotype tables, with diversity normalized by down-sampling every dataset to the smallest sample size. To correct batch-related cross-sample contamination, repertoire overlap clustering matched CDR3 amino acid sequences but not nucleotide sequences. TCRdb reran the public reads through fastp at Q25 and MiXCR, keeping productive beta chains. Every CDR3 protein is listed once, alongside the most common genes and DNA of its rows. It is TCRdb's table, rather than the study itself, that gives the V and J calls and clone size. The sample records approximately 630,000 distinct CDR3 sequences, 55% to 60% of which are singletons. The top ten clones comprise 11% of the sample.

Spanning cysteine to phenylalanine, the CDR3 consists of 13 amino acids. Only the CDR3 portion is preserved as DNA: 39 bases, with reading frame beginning at the first base. Trimming removed 4 bases from V and 2 bases from J, leaving 10 bases between the germline ends. CDR1 and CDR2 (SGHRS, YFSETQ) derive from the germline V gene. Overall results and qualifications from the work: The multiple sclerosis patient group was slightly younger than the control group. Direct clustering with F measure revealed strong co-clustering of samples prepared in the same batch, which led to a batch-effect correction. Normalized Chao1 diversity was significantly lower in multiple sclerosis patients than controls, suggesting substantial peripheral T-cell clonal expansion. Significantly higher frequencies in patients than in controls were found for about five TRBV segments, including TRBV5-6, TRBV5-1 and TRBV20-1.

The chain employs TRBV5-1 and TRBJ2-7; the D gene is not confidently resolved. Source material: blood. This TCR was sampled from a girl aged 2 to 10 with multiple sclerosis. The CDR3 corresponds to CASSAGPTYEQYF. The DNA reads TGCGCCAGCAGCGCCGGGCCCACCTACGAGCAGTACTTC.